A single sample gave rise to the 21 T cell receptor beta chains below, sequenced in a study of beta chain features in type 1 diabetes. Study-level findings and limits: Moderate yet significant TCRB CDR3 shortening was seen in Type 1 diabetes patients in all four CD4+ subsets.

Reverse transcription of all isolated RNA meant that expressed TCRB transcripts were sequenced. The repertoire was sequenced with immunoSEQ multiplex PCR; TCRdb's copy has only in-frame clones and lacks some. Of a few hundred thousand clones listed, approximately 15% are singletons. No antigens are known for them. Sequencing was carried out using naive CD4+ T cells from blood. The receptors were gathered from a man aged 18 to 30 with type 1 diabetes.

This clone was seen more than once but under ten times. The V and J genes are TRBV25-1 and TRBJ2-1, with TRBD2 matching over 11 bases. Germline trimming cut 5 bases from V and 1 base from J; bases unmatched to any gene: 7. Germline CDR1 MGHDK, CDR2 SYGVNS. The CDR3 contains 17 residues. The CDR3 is CASSQLTSGNSYNEQFF. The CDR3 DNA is TGTGCCAGCAGTCAATTGACTAGCGGGAATTCCTACAATGAGCAGTTCTTC.

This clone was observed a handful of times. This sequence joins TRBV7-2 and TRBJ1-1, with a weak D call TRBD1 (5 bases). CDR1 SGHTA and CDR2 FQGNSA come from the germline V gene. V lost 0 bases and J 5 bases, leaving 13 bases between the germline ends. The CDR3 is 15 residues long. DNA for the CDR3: TGTGCCAGCAGCTTAGCTGCGGGGGTCGGAACTGAAGCTTTCTTT. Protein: CASSLAAGVGTEAFF.

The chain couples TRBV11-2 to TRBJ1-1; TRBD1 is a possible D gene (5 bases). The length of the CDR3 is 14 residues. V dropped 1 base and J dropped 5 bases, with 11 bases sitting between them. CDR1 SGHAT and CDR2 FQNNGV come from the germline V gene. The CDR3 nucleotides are TGTGCCAGCAGCTTAGGGCAGGGAACGACTGAAGCTTTCTTT. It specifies CASSLGQGTTEAFF.

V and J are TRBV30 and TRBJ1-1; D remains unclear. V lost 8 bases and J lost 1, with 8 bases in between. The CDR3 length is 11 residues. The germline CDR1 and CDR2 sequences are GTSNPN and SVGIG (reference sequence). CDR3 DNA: TGTGCCGAGCAAAGGAACACTGAAGCTTTCTTT. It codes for CAEQRNTEAFF.

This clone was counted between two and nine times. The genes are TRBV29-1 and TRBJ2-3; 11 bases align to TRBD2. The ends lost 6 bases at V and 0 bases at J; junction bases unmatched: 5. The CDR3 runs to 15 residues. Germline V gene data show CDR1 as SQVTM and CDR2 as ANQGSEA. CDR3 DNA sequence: TGCAGCGTCGACGGGACTAGCGGAAGCACAGATACGCAGTATTTT. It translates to CSVDGTSGSTDTQYF.

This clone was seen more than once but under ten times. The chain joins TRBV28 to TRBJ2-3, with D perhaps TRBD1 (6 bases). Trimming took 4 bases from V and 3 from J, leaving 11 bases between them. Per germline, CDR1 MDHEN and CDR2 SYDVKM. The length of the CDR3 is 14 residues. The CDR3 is CASSYSTGTDTQYF. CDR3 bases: TGTGCCAGCAGTTACTCGACAGGTACAGATACGCAGTATTTT.

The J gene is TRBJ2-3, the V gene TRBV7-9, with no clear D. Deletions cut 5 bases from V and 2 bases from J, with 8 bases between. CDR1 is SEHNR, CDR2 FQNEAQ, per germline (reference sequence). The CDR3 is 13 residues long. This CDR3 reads CASSPRPTDTQYF. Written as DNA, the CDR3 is TGTGCCAGCAGCCCGAGGCCCACAGATACGCAGTATTTT.

The CDR3: CATSRDTRSQETQYF. CDR3 nucleotides: TGTGCCACCAGCAGAGATACGCGGAGCCAAGAGACCCAGTACTTC. The chain recombines TRBV15 with TRBJ2-5; D remains ambiguous. Deletions cut 0 bases from V and 1 base from J, with 9 bases between. This CDR3 spans 15 amino acids. Germline CDR1 LNHNV, CDR2 YYDKDF (reference sequence).

The CDR3 DNA sequence: TGCGCCAGCAGCCAGGGACTTCACCTTCCAGATACGCAGTATTTT. It encodes CASSQGLHLPDTQYF. The chain joins TRBV4-1 to TRBJ2-3, with TRBD2 as a possible D gene (6 bases). The CDR3 runs 15 residues. Trimming stripped 3 bases from V and 4 bases from J, with 14 bases between. CDR1 and CDR2 (germline): MGHRA, YSYEKL.

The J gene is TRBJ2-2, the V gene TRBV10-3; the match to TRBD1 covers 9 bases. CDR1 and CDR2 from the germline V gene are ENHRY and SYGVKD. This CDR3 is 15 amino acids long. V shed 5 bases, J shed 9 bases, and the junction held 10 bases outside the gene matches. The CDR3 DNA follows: TGTGCCATCAGTAATCACCCGGGACAGGGACGGGAGCTGTTTTTT. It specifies CAISNHPGQGRELFF.

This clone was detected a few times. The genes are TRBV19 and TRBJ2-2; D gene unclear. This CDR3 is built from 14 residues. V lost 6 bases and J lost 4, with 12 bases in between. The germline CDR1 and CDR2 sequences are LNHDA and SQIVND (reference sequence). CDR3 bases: TGTGCCAGTAGCATCCAGAGGAGCACCGGGGAGCTGTTTTTT. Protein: CASSIQRSTGELFF.

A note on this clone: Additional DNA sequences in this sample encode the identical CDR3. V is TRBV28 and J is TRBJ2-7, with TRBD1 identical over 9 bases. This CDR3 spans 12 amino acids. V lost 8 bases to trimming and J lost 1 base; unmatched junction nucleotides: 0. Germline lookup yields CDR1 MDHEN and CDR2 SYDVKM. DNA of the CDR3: TGTGCCAGCGGGACAGGGTCCTACGAGCAGTACTTC. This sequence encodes CASGTGSYEQYF.

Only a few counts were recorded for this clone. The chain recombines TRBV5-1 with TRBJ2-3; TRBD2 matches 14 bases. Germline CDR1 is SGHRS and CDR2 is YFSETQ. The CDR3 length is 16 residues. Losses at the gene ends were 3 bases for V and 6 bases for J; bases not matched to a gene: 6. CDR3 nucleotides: TGCGCCAGCAGCTCCGGGACTAGCGGGAGAGGGGATACGCAGTATTTT. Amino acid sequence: CASSSGTSGRGDTQYF.

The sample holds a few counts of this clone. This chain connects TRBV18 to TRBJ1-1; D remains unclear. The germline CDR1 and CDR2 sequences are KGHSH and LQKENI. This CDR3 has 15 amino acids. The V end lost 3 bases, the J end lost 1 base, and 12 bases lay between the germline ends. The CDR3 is CASSPMSGANTEAFF. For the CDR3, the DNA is TGTGCCAGCTCACCCATGTCAGGCGCGAACACTGAAGCTTTCTTT.

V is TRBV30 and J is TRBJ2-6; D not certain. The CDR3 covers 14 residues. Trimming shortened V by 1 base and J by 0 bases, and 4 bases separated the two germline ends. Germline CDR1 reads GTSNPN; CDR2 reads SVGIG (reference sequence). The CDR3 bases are TGTGCCTGGAGTGCGGGCTCTGGGGCCAACGTCCTGACTTTC. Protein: CAWSAGSGANVLTF.

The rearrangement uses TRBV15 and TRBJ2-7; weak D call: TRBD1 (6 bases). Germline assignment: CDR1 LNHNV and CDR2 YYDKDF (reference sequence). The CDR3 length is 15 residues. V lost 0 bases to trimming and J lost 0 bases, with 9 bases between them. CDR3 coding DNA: TGTGCCACCAGCAGAGAGGGACAAAGCTCCTACGAGCAGTACTTC. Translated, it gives CATSREGQSSYEQYF. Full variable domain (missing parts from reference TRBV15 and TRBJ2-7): DAMVIQNPRYQVTQFGKPVTLSCSQTLNHNVMYWYQQKSSQAPKLLFHYYDKDFNNEADTPDNFQSRRPNTSFCFLDIRSPGLGDTAMYLCATSREGQSSYEQYFGPGTRLTVT.

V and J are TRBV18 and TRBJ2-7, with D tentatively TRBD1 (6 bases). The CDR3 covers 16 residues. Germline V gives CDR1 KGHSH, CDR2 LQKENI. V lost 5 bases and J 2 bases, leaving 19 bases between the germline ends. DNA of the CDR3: TGTGCCAGCTCAACAAATACATCCGCAGGGGCCTACGAGCAGTACTTC. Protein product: CASSTNTSAGAYEQYF.

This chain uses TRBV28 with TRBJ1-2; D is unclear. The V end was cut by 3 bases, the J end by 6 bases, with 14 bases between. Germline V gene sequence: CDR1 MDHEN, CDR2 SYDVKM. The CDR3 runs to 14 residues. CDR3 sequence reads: CASSFLTTGDGYTF. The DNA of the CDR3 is TGTGCCAGCAGTTTTTTAACTACGGGTGATGGCTACACCTTC.

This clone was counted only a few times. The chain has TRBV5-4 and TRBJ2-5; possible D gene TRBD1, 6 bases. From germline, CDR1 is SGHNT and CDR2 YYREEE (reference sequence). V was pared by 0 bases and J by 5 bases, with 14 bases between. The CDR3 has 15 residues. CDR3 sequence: CASSLDGTIGETQYF. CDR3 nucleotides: TGTGCCAGCAGCTTGGACGGGACAATCGGGGAGACCCAGTACTTC.

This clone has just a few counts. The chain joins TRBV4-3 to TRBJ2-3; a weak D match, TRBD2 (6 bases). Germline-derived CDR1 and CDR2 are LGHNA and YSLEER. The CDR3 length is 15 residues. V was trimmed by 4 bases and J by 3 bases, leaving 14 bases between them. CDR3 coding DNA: TGCGCCAGCAGCCGAGGAATCCGGGGGACAGATACGCAGTATTTT. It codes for CASSRGIRGTDTQYF.

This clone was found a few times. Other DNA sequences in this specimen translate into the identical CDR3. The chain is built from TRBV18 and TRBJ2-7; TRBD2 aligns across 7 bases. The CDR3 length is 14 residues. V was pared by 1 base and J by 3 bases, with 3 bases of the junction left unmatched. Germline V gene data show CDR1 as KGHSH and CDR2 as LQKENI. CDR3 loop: CASSPLAGDYEQYF. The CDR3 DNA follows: TGTGCCAGCTCACCACTGGCGGGAGACTACGAGCAGTACTTC. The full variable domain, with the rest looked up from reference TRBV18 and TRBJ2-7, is NAGVMQNPRHLVRRRGQEARLRCSPMKGHSHVYWYRQLPEEGLKFMVYLQKENIIDESGMPKERFSAEFPKEGPSILRIQQVVRGDSAAYFCASSPLAGDYEQYFGPGTRLTVT.